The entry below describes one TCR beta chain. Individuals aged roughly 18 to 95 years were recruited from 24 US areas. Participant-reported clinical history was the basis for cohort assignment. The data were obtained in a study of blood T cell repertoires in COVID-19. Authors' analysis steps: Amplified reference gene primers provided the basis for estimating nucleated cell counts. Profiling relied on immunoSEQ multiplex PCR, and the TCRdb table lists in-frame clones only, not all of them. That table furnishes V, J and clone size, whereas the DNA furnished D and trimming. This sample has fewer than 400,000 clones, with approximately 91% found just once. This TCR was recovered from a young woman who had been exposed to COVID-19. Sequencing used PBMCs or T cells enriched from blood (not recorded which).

CDR3 residues: CSAEGFTGSGGYTF. DNA for the CDR3: TGCAGCGCAGAAGGATTTACAGGGAGCGGTGGCTACACCTTC. The gene calls are TRBV29-1 and TRBJ1-2, with a weak D call TRBD1 (6 bases). Germline values: CDR1 SQVTM, CDR2 ANQGSEA. Trimming removed 7 bases from V and 7 bases from J, with 22 bases in between. CDR3 length: 14 residues.